This T cell receptor beta chain emerged from a study of shared clonotypes between healthy human individuals. Study findings and constraints: Some clonotypes were shared by all four sorted-subset donors, while others were not shared. The non-shared ones had lower generation probabilities than the shared ones.

The V and J ends lost 0 bases and 5 bases, in that order; junction bases with no gene match: 7. Germline V gene sequence: CDR1 GTSNPN, CDR2 SVGIG (reference sequence). The CDR3 covers 15 residues. Clones were sequenced by immunoSEQ multiplex PCR, and TCRdb holds only the in-frame ones, with some missing. The repertoire includes 2.5 million or so clones, around 90% of them detected once, and 0.13% to 0.15% sits in the top ten. Concerning this clone itself: Antigen unknown. The sample carries other DNA sequences with the same CDR3.

Sample: naive CD4+ T cells sorted from blood. The subset was: CD45RA+ positively selected. The clonotype was recovered from a man aged 18 to 29 in good health. The V gene is TRBV30, the J gene TRBJ2-5, with 9 nucleotides matching TRBD2. CDR3 sequence (DNA): TGTGCCTGGAGTGTACTTAGCGGGAGATGGGAGACCCAGTACTTC. This translates into CAWSVLSGRWETQYF. The variable domain in full, completed from reference TRBV30 and TRBJ2-5, reads SQTIHQWPATLVQPVGSPLSLECTVEGTSNPNLYWYRQAAGRGLQLLFYSVGIGQISSEVPQNLSASRPQDRQFILSSKKLLLSDSGFYLCAWSVLSGRWETQYFGPGTRLLVL.